This TCR beta chain emerged from a study of cytomegalovirus exposure and HLA in healthy donors (TCRdb year 2017). In terms of the full investigation: According to an earlier analysis of several hundred of the donors, about 190 million T cells yielded roughly 100 million unique TCR beta sequences and 276 Gb of sequence data. Rather than drawing on any new phenotypic data, the later analysis identified candidate immune exposures from TCR beta sequences and the way those sequences occurred across donors. On average, roughly 240,000 unique TCR beta nucleotide sequences were sequenced per donor among a few hundred genotyped donors of the cohort, with roughly 18% of those sequences being non-productive. Of the roughly 400 genotyped donors, approximately 82% fell in the genetic ancestry cluster associated with self-reported Caucasian donors. Donor age, sex, ethnicity and CMV serostatus were compiled together with the repertoire data. To predict cytomegalovirus infection status, the study brought together high-throughput TCR immunosequencing, statistical association of individual TCRs with disease status, and machine learning. All discovery cohort repertoires had been generated on a single sequencing platform. Four or five DR-DQ haplotypes were treated as single units for association and clustering because of strong linkage in the cohort. Both class I and class II loci were covered by HLA typing, at four-digit resolution. The study used immunosequencing to profile the T cell repertoires of under 700 subjects and linked those repertoires to cytomegalovirus serostatus. A later genetic analysis used genome-wide SNP genotypes for about 65% of the roughly 670 donors, treating that subset as a discovery cohort. The study was designed to test whether signatures of past pathogen exposure could be identified by cataloging public T cell receptors. The number of typed donors differed by locus: about 620-640 for A, B, C, DRB1 and DQB1; approximately 520 for DQA1; around 580 for DPA1; and around 470 for DPB1. In an earlier analysis of roughly 580 of the donors, high-throughput TCR beta sequencing was used to judge whether each TCR beta V gene segment behaved as functional or pseudogenic. In addition to the first cohort of 500 to 850 subjects, a separate validation cohort of 130 or so different subjects was used. To study patterns of TCR occurrence, a later analysis re-analyzed previously published TCR beta repertoires from 600 to 750 donors and added high-resolution HLA genotyping. Roughly 310 gigabases of sequencing data and 80 million or so unique TCR sequences were included in an early release covering roughly 700 HLA-typed donors.

This clone has only a few counts. Its antigen target is currently unknown. Base qualities are not recorded, but no much larger clone differs from it by a single base. V and J are trimmed by 0 bases and 4 bases, and the gene matches miss 6 bases of the junction. From cysteine to phenylalanine, the CDR3 is 17 amino acids long. The kept DNA is CDR3 alone, 51 bases in frame from the first base. From a lookup of the germline V gene (reference sequence), CDR1 and CDR2 are SEHNR and FQNEAQ. Overall results and qualifications from the work: In a later genetic analysis, a missense DCLRE1C variant was associated with V-gene and J-gene trimming of TCR beta chains, and the association was replicated in an independent cohort. Over 15 rarely observed V segments, including chromosome 9 orphons, were excluded from the earlier analysis of about 610 of the donors because counts were too low. Most CMV-associated TCR beta chains appeared to be HLA-restricted in a later analysis, and the HLA associations seemed to be driven largely by CMV exposure. Compared with the 666-donor mean, donors in an Asian-associated ancestry cluster had fewer N-insertions in productive TCRs, according to a later genetic analysis. Immune exposure information for the cohort was limited to CMV serostatus. The authors suggested that the approach could potentially be extended to other disease states and immunological phenotypes. Cytomegalovirus status was reported to be diagnosed by the classifier with high specificity and sensitivity in both the original and validation cohorts. A later analysis reported that several top co-occurrence clusters appeared linked to parvovirus B19, influenza, CMV and Epstein-Barr virus. Assigning TCR associations to individual alleles was difficult when HLA alleles, especially DR and DQ, strongly co-occurred. In a later analysis, HLA-associated TCR beta chains showed more clonal expansion and lower generation probabilities than non-associated chains that were equally common. The 87-base-pair reads could not distinguish some IMGT-functional V segments, including TRBV6-2 and TRBV6-3, so those segments were excluded. Across donors, most TCR sequences were observed very rarely, whereas some public TCRs were present in many individuals. A cluster of highly shared sequence variants was judged likely to represent a technical artifact of the sequencing pipeline. Broadly in line with IMGT annotations, most TCR beta V segments showed up in productive rearrangements about 87% or about 30% of the time in an earlier analysis of under 700 of the donors. Because some donors lacked HLA typing at each locus, the association tests relied only on the typed subset. The cohort was sequenced for TCR beta chains only, and without alpha or paired-chain data the features that could be detected were limited. A few of the identified cytomegalovirus-associated TCR beta chains were confirmed in vitro to be specific for cytomegalovirus antigens. According to a later analysis, TCR association rates differed among HLA loci, with DRB1 alleles showing the most associated TCRs and HLA-C alleles showing the fewest. In a later analysis, 15,000 to 20,000 TCR beta sequences were associated with specific HLA alleles at a false discovery rate of 0.05. The study listed approximately 160 TCR beta chains as associated with cytomegalovirus. A further reported finding was that TCR beta sequences accurately predicted the HLA-A and HLA-B alleles for most subjects in the first cohort. Linkage disequilibrium might explain the correlated functional status among segregating V segments, but an unknown experimental factor could not be ruled out. Roughly uniform sequencing depth across donors was assumed in presence/absence analyses, although this assumption may not hold.

Libraries were constructed by the immunoSEQ multiplex PCR assay. The multiplex PCR relied on a mix of 60 forward primers for TCR Vbeta segments and 13 reverse primers for TCR Jbeta segments. The CDR3 region of rearranged TCR beta genes was amplified from genomic DNA with a multiplex PCR assay. Amplified TCR beta libraries were sequenced as 87-base-pair reads on the Illumina HiSeq System. The source study handled its data this way. A later analysis counted about 80 million unique TCR beta chains across the 690 or so repertoires, and 9 million to 14 million of these chains were shared by at least two donors. Raw reads were error-corrected and collapsed into unique sequences with a nearest-neighbor algorithm that merged closely related sequences to remove PCR and sequencing errors. To assign V, D and J gene segments, CDR3 sequences were aligned to IMGT reference sequences. For a sequence to be retained, at least a six-nucleotide match to both a V gene segment and a J gene segment was required. A rearrangement counted as productive if the CDR3 had no stop codons and remained in frame with V and J, and every other rearrangement counted as non-productive. CDR3 was defined according to IMGT convention as the region running from the second conserved V-encoded cysteine to the conserved J-encoded phenylalanine. The earlier analysis of 500 to 650 of the donors excluded any sequence lacking an unambiguous match to a single V gene segment. In an earlier analysis of 587 of the donors, a V segment was called functional when productive rearrangements were above 56.7%, and segregating when the standard deviation between donors exceeded 5%. A statistical classification framework was built to diagnose cytomegalovirus status from the catalog of TCR beta chain sequences. In a later analysis, V and J genes were assigned by comparing TCR nucleotide sequences against IMGT/GENE-DB human TR gene sequences. A later analysis assigned CDR3 sequences and most-parsimonious VDJ recombination scenarios with the TCRdist pipeline. In a later analysis, every TCR beta chain was defined by the combination of its CDR3 amino acid sequence and its V-gene family, and reads without a unique V-gene family were dropped. A later analysis removed 500 to 600 highly shared, low-generation-probability nucleotide sequences to deal with suspected cross-contamination and a sequencing artifact. A later analysis calculated a clonal expansion index for each public chain from normalized within-repertoire ranks of inferred template counts. In a later analysis, generation probabilities were computed using a VDJ recombination model fitted to out-of-frame rearrangements, and the results were checked against IGoR. Hypergeometric tests were used in a later analysis to score TCR-TCR, TCR-HLA and TCR-CMV co-occurrence, with a repertoire-size bias correction applied to the TCR pairs. In a later analysis, false discovery rates were estimated by permuting HLA or CMV assignments 20 times. In a later analysis, co-occurring TCRs were grouped using DBSCAN, and TCRdist sequence similarity was added for clustering within HLA-allele-positive subsets. For co-occurrence clustering, repertoires with fewer than 30,000 or more than 120,000 public chains were excluded, along with roughly five repertoires with anomalous nucleotide sharing. As stored in TCRdb, this immuneACCESS dataset retains in-frame rearrangements with V and J assigned. A fraction of the clones does not appear; measured against another copy, unresolved V genes explain less than half of the discrepancy, and the remainder lacks a known reason. That table furnishes V, J and clone size, whereas the DNA furnished D and trimming. Across this sample there are 95,000 to 100,000 clones, with 70% to 80% seen only once. The leading ten clones occupy approximately 7.7% of the sample.

In total, 500 to 700 healthy bone marrow donors made up the cohort. Cohort members were all nominally healthy when sampled, although unrecorded immune exposures were likely present. The donor tested CMV seronegative and was one of the 352 seronegative cohort members. Each donor provided a peripheral blood sample, and peripheral blood mononuclear cells were used for TCR beta sequencing. Genomic DNA was extracted from the blood cell samples with the Qiagen DNeasy Blood Extraction Kit. The sample taken for sequencing was PBMCs. The chain was built from TRBV7-9 and TRBJ2-2; TRBD2 lines up with 9 middle nucleotides. The receptor's source is a female donor in good health and CMV-seronegative. The CDR3 amino acid sequence is: CASSLAETSGTTGELFF. The nucleotide sequence reads TGTGCCAGCAGCTTAGCGGAGACTAGCGGAACCACCGGGGAGCTGTTTTTT.